This TCR beta chain was retrieved from a study of technical replicates of blood from a handful of donors. The repertoire was sequenced with immunoSEQ multiplex PCR; TCRdb's copy has only in-frame clones and lacks some. The sample contains roughly 80,000 clones, less than 95% of which appear only once. This clone showed up just once. The ends lost 7 bases at V and 10 bases at J; junction bases unmatched: 9. The CDR3 consists of 13 residues. Germline lookup yields CDR1 SNHLY and CDR2 FYNNEI. This clonotype was obtained from a human donor in good health. V gene TRBV2 combines with J gene TRBJ2-1, with 8 bases that match TRBD2. What was sequenced was T cells isolated from PBMCs. The CDR3 region has the DNA TGTGCCAGCATTTCCTCGATAGCGGGGGAGCAGTTCTTC. It translates to CASISSIAGEQFF.